A selection of T cell receptor beta chains follows, all from one sample in a study of blood T cell repertoires in COVID-19. Method: immunoSEQ multiplex PCR; TCRdb's copy keeps in-frame clones and lacks some. The sample contains 210,000 or so clones, 65% to 90% of which appear only once. Sequencing was performed on PBMCs or T cells enriched from blood (not recorded which). These receptor sequences come from a woman aged 45-65 years with acute COVID-19. CDR3s include the opening cysteine and the closing phenylalanine or tryptophan. The order of the fields is clone size, D gene, J gene, V gene, CDR3 length, CDR3 protein, CDR3 DNA. The D gene is left open where the match is weak. Size tells how often a clone was seen (once, few, many) or the class of an expanded clone, and some rows leave it out.

clone_size: NA; d_call: TRBD1; j_call: TRBJ1-2; v_call: TRBV2; cdr3_length: 13; cdr3_aa: CATTLGQSDGYTF; cdr3_nt: TGTGCCACCACCTTGGGACAGTCCGATGGCTACACCTTC
clone_size: NA; d_call: NA; j_call: TRBJ2-1; v_call: TRBV7-2; cdr3_length: 14; cdr3_aa: CASSLDARYNEQFF; cdr3_nt: TGTGCCAGCAGCTTAGATGCCAGGTACAATGAGCAGTTCTTC
clone_size: NA; d_call: TRBD2; j_call: TRBJ2-5; v_call: TRBV12-3/TRBV12-4; cdr3_length: 13; cdr3_aa: CASSGLAGETQYF; cdr3_nt: TGTGCCAGCAGTGGACTAGCGGGGGAGACCCAGTACTTC
clone_size: NA; d_call: TRBD1; j_call: TRBJ1-5; v_call: TRBV30; cdr3_length: 14; cdr3_aa: CAWSKQGGNQPQHF; cdr3_nt: TGTGCCTGGAGTAAACAGGGGGGCAATCAGCCCCAGCATTTT
clone_size: NA; d_call: NA; j_call: TRBJ2-7; v_call: TRBV5-1; cdr3_length: 15; cdr3_aa: CASSQDRWSSYEQYF; cdr3_nt: TGCGCCAGCAGCCAAGACAGGTGGAGCTCCTACGAGCAGTACTTC
clone_size: NA; d_call: TRBD2; j_call: TRBJ2-5; v_call: TRBV19; cdr3_length: 14; cdr3_aa: CASSELAGKETQYF; cdr3_nt: TGTGCCAGTAGTGAACTAGCGGGTAAAGAGACCCAGTACTTC
clone_size: NA; d_call: TRBD1; j_call: TRBJ1-2; v_call: TRBV11-3; cdr3_length: 14; cdr3_aa: CASSSRTGRDGYTF; cdr3_nt: TGTGCCAGCAGCTCCCGGACAGGGCGAGATGGCTACACCTTC
clone_size: NA; d_call: TRBD1; j_call: TRBJ2-3; v_call: TRBV5-4; cdr3_length: 15; cdr3_aa: CASSFWDRNTDTQYF; cdr3_nt: TGTGCCAGCAGCTTTTGGGACAGAAACACAGATACGCAGTATTTT
clone_size: NA; d_call: TRBD1; j_call: TRBJ2-5; v_call: TRBV5-1; cdr3_length: 14; cdr3_aa: CASAGTGGRETQYF; cdr3_nt: TGCGCCAGCGCCGGGACAGGGGGCCGGGAGACCCAGTACTTC
clone_size: NA; d_call: TRBD1; j_call: TRBJ1-1; v_call: TRBV28; cdr3_length: 19; cdr3_aa: CASSLIIGTGGRGGTEAFF; cdr3_nt: TGTGCCAGCAGTTTAATAATCGGGACAGGGGGCCGGGGCGGTACTGAAGCTTTCTTT
clone_size: few; d_call: NA; j_call: TRBJ2-7; v_call: TRBV18; cdr3_length: 14; cdr3_aa: CASSPTGYPGEQYF; cdr3_nt: TGTGCCAGCTCACCCACAGGGTACCCGGGCGAGCAGTACTTC
clone_size: NA; d_call: TRBD1; j_call: TRBJ1-5; v_call: TRBV5-5; cdr3_length: 14; cdr3_aa: CASSLEAGGQPQHF; cdr3_nt: TGTGCCAGCAGCTTGGAGGCAGGGGGACAGCCCCAGCATTTT
clone_size: NA; d_call: TRBD2; j_call: TRBJ2-5; v_call: TRBV3-1/TRBV3-2; cdr3_length: 15; cdr3_aa: CASSPPAGVGETQYF; cdr3_nt: TGTGCCAGCAGCCCCCCTGCGGGGGTCGGGGAGACCCAGTACTTC
clone_size: few; d_call: NA; j_call: TRBJ1-1; v_call: TRBV7-2; cdr3_length: 13; cdr3_aa: CASSSQGRTEAFF; cdr3_nt: TGTGCCAGCAGCTCACAGGGACGCACTGAAGCTTTCTTT
clone_size: NA; d_call: NA; j_call: TRBJ2-3; v_call: TRBV5-1; cdr3_length: 16; cdr3_aa: CASSLDPWGPTDTQYF; cdr3_nt: TGCGCCAGCAGCTTGGACCCTTGGGGGCCGACAGATACGCAGTATTTT
clone_size: NA; d_call: NA; j_call: TRBJ2-7; v_call: TRBV28; cdr3_length: 15; cdr3_aa: CASSLEVGGVAEQYF; cdr3_nt: TGTGCCAGCAGTTTAGAGGTTGGCGGGGTGGCCGAGCAGTACTTC